Below, 6 T cell receptor beta chains from the same sample are listed, as sequenced in a study of CD8+CD57+ T cells in acquired aplastic anemia. TCR beta VDJ and CDR3 profiling used genomic DNA as template. TCRdb redid the calling of the reads with MiXCR, one entry per CDR3 protein. This table holds roughly 50,000 distinct CDR3 sequences, about 78% found once. Sequenced: sorted CD4+, CD8+, or CD8+CD57+ T cells (not recorded which) from PBMCs. The receptor set was obtained from a human donor in good health, serving as a control.

The chain employs TRBV19 and TRBJ2-7; D is uncertain. V was trimmed by 5 bases and J by 4 bases, leaving 12 bases between them. The CDR3 spans 13 residues. Looked up from germline, CDR1 is LNHDA and CDR2 is SQIVND (reference sequence). The CDR3 nucleotides read TGTGCCAGTAGTCGTAACAGTGATTACGAGCAGTACTTC. This translates into CASSRNSDYEQYF.

The chain employs TRBV5-5 and TRBJ2-3, with D hard to call. From germline, CDR1 is SGHKS and CDR2 YYEKEE (reference sequence). The CDR3 loop spans 14 amino acids. Deletions cut 0 bases from V and 7 bases from J, with 12 bases between. The CDR3 DNA reads TGTGCCAGCAGCTTGGTTTCGGACGCATATACGCAGTATTTT. Residues: CASSLVSDAYTQYF.

This clonotype has only a few counts. The gene calls are TRBV25-1 and TRBJ2-3, with 7 bases matching TRBD2. The CDR3 runs to 14 residues. V shed 6 bases and J 0 bases; nucleotides not matched to a gene: 3. Germline CDR1 MGHDK, CDR2 SYGVNS. The CDR3 here is CASSLAASTDTQYF. CDR3 sequence (DNA): TGTGCCAGCAGCCTAGCGGCTAGCACAGATACGCAGTATTTT. The entire variable domain, with the rest obtained from reference TRBV25-1 and TRBJ2-3, is as follows: EADIYQTPRYLVIGTGKKITLECSQTMGHDKMYWYQQDPGMELHLIHYSYGVNSTEKGDLSSESTVSRIRTEHFPLTLESARPSHTSQYLCASSLAASTDTQYFGPGTRLTVL.

The J gene is TRBJ2-3, the V gene TRBV7-3, with 14 bases lining up with TRBD2. Germline-derived CDR1 and CDR2 are SGHTA and FQGTGA. J gave up 12 bases and V 2 bases, and 1 base lay outside the gene matches. This CDR3 region has 13 residues. The CDR3 nucleotides are TGTGCCAGCAGCTTAGGGACTAGCGGGGGCCAGTATTTT. Its protein is CASSLGTSGGQYF.

The V and J genes are TRBV24-1 and TRBJ1-5; 7 bases are a match to TRBD1. Germline loops: CDR1 KGHDR, CDR2 SFDVKD. The CDR3 consists of 14 residues. The ends lost 5 bases at V and 5 bases at J; junction bases unmatched: 5. CDR3 coding DNA: TGTGCCACCAGTGGTGACAGGGTGGATCAGCCCCAGCATTTT. Amino acids: CATSGDRVDQPQHF.

The chain links TRBV10-2 to TRBJ2-7; D not certain. V lost 0 bases, J lost 5 bases, and 5 bases lay in between. Germline V gives CDR1 WSHSY, CDR2 SAAADI. CDR3 size: 12 residues. This CDR3 reads CASSESGDEQYV. CDR3 DNA: TGCGCCAGCAGTGAGTCTGGGGACGAGCAGTACGTC.